One sample yielded the 2 T cell receptor beta chains listed below, sequenced in a study of blood T cell repertoires in COVID-19. Sequencing used immunoSEQ multiplex PCR; TCRdb keeps in-frame clones, though not all of them. The sample holds more than 250,000 clones; over 75% are singletons and the top ten take 8% to 9.5%. Sequencing was done on a sample of peripheral blood. These receptors were collected from a human donor in a cohort sampled during active COVID-19.

This chain connects TRBV2 to TRBJ1-6; D not resolved. The V gene lost 4 bases and the J gene lost 7 bases, with 8 bases spanning the gap. There are 13 residues in the CDR3. Germline V gene lookup returns CDR1 SNHLY and CDR2 FYNNEI. The CDR3 here is CASSGRNNSPLHF. Here the CDR3 DNA reads TGTGCCAGCAGTGGGAGAAACAATTCACCCCTCCACTTT.

The genes are TRBV7-9 and TRBJ1-2; maybe TRBD1 (5 bases). This CDR3 contains 14 residues. The V end was cut by 8 bases, the J end by 7 bases, with 20 bases between. Germline CDR1 SEHNR, CDR2 FQNEAQ (reference sequence). In nucleotides, the CDR3 is TGTGCCAGCGCGGGGGAGGGGATTGTCTTTGGCTACACCTTC. It encodes CASAGEGIVFGYTF.